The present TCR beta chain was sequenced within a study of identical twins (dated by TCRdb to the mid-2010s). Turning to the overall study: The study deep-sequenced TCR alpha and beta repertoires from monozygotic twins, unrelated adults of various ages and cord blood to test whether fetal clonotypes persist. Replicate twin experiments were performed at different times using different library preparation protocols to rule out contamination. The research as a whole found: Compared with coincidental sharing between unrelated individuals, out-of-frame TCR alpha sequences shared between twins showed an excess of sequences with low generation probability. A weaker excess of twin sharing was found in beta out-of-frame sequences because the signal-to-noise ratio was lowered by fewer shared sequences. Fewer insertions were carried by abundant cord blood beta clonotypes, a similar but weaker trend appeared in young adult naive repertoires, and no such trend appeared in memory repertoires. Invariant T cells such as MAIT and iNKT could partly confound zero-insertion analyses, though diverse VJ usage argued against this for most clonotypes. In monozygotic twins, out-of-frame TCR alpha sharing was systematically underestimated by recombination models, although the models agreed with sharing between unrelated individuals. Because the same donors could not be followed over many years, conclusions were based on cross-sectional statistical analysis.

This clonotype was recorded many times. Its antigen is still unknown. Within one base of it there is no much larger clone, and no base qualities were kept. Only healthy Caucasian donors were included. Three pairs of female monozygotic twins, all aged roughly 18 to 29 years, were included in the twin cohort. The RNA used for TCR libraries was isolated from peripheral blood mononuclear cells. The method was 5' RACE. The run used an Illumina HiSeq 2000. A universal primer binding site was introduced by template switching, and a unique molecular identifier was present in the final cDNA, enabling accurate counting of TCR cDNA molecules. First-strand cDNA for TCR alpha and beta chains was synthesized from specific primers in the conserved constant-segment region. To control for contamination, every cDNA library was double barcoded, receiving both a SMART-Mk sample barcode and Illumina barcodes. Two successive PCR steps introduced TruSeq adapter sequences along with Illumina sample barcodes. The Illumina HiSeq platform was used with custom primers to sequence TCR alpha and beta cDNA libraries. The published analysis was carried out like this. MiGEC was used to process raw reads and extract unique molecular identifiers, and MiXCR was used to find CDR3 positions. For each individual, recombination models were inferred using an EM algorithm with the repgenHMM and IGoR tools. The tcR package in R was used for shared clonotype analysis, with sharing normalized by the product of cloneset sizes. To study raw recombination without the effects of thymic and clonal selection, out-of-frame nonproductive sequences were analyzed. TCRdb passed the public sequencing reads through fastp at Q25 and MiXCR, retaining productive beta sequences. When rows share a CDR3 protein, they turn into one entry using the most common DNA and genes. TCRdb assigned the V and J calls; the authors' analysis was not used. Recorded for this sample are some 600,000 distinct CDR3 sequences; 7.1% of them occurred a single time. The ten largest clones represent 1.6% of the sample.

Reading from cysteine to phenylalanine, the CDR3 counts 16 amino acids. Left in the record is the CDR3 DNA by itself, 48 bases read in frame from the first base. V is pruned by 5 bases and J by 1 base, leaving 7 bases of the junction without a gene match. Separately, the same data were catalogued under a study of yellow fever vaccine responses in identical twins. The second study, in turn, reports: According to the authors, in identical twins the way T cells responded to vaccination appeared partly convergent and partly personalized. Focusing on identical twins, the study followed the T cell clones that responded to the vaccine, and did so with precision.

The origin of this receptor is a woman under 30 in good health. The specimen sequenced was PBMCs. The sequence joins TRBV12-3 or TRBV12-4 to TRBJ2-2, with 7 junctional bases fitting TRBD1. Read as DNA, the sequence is TGTGCCAGCAGTCCCCCTGGACAGGTGAACACCGGGGAGCTGTTTTTT. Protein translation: CASSPPGQVNTGELFF.